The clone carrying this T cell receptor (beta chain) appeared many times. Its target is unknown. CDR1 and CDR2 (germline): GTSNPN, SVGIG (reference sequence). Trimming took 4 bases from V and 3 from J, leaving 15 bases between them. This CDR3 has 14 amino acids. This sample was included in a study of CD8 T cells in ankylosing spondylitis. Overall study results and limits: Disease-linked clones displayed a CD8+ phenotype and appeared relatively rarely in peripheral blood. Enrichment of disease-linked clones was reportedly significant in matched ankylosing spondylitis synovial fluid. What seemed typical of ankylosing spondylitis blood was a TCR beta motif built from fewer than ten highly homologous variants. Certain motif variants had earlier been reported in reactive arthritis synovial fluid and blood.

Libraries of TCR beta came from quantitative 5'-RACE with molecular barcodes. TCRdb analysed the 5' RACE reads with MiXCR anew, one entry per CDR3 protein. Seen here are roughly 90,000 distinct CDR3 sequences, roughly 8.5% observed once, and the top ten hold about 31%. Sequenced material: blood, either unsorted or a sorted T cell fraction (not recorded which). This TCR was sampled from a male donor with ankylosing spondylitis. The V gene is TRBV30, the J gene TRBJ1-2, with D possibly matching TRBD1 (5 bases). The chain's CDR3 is CAWKQDLSYYGYTF. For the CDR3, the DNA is TGTGCCTGGAAACAGGACCTTTCTTACTATGGCTACACCTTC.